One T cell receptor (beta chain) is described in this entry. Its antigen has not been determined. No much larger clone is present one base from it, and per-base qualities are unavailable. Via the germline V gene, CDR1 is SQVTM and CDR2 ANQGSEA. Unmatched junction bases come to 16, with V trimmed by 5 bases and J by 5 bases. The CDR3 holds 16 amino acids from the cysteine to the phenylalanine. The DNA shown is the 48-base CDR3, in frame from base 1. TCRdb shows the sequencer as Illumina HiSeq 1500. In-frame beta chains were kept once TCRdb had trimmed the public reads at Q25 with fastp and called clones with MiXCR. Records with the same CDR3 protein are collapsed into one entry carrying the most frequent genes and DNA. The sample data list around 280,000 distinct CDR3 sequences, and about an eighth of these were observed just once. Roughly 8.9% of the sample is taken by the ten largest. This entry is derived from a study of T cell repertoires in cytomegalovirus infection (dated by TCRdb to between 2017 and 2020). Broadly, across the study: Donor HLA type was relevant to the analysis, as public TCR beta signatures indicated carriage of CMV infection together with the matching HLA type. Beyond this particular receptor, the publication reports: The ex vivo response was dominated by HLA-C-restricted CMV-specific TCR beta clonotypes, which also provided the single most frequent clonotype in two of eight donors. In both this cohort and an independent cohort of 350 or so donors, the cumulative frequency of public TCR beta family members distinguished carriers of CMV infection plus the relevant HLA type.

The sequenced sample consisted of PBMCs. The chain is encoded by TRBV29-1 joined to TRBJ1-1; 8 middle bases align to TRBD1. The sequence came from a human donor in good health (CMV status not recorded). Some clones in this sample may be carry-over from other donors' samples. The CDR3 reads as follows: CSVSGQGGSWRTEAFF. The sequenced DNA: TGCAGCGTTTCTGGACAGGGCGGGTCTTGGAGGACTGAAGCTTTCTTT.